This is a list of T cell receptor beta chains from one sample in a study of Ad26.COV2.S vaccination and SARS-CoV-2 variants. Assay used: immunoSEQ multiplex PCR; TCRdb lists only in-frame clones, some missing. The data show hundreds of thousands of clones, with roughly nine tenths seen just once and approximately 2.5% held by the top ten. Sample: peripheral blood, taken in a trial of Ad26.COV2.S vaccine versus placebo. These receptor sequences come from a person aged 18 to 59 who received the Ad26.COV2.S COVID-19 vaccine or a placebo. CDR3s include the opening cysteine and the closing phenylalanine or tryptophan. A D gene is named only where the DNA matches it firmly. Size is stated for part of the rows, as once, few or many counts, or as a class when the clone is expanded.

>-|16|TRBV7-8|TRBJ2-3|-
TGTGCCAGCAGCTGGTTCTGGAGCGGGAGCACAGATACGCAGTATTTT
CASSWFWSGSTDTQYF
>TRBD1|13|TRBV2|TRBJ1-6|few
TGTGCCAGCAGTGAAAGACAGGGTACCACCCTCCACTTT
CASSERQGTTLHF
>TRBD1|14|TRBV19|TRBJ1-4|once
TGTGCCAGTAGCGAGACCTGGGACAGTGAAAAACTGTTTTTT
CASSETWDSEKLFF
>-|15|TRBV18|TRBJ1-4|-
TGTGCCAGCTCACCACGACAGGCAACTAATGAAAAACTGTTTTTT
CASSPRQATNEKLFF
>-|15|TRBV28|TRBJ1-2|few
TGTGCCAGCAGTCCAGGGACGGGGGAGGACTATGGCTACACCTTC
CASSPGTGEDYGYTF
>-|13|TRBV7-2|TRBJ2-5|-
TGTGCCAGCAGCTTATCGGCGGGGGAGACCCAGTACTTC
CASSLSAGETQYF
>-|14|TRBV7-3|TRBJ1-1|-
TGTGCCAGCAGCTTAATTGGGGGTAGCACTGAAGCTTTCTTT
CASSLIGGSTEAFF
>-|13|TRBV9|TRBJ2-5|-
TGTGCCAGCAGCGTAGAAACAGAAGAGACCCAGTACTTC
CASSVETEETQYF
>-|15|TRBV6-5|TRBJ1-1|-
TGTGCCAGCATCCCCTCCCCCTACCGCCGATTTGAAGCTTTCTTT
CASIPSPYRRFEAFF
>-|13|TRBV12-3/TRBV12-4|TRBJ2-7|-
TGTGCCAGCAAAAAGGACAGCTCCTACGAGCAGTACTTC
CASKKDSSYEQYF